Presented here are 25 T cell receptor beta chains from one specimen sequenced in a study of control samples from healthy donors and cancer patients. TCRdb's table, derived via immunoSEQ multiplex PCR, lists solely in-frame clones and lacks some. The repertoire holds 170,000 or so clones, with 85% to 95% as singletons. The sequenced sample consisted of blood. Receptor source: a woman between 35 and 50 years old in good health.

The gene calls are TRBV2 and TRBJ2-2, with 10 bases that match TRBD2. Germline V CDR1 and CDR2: SNHLY, FYNNEI. The CDR3 sequence is 14 residues long. The V and J ends lost 2 bases and 6 bases, in that order; junction bases with no gene match: 0. CDR3 in DNA: TGTGCCAGCAGTGAACTAGCGGGAGCCGGGGAGCTGTTTTTT. As protein: CASSELAGAGELFF.

V and J are TRBV6-5 and TRBJ1-2, with a possible D match to TRBD1 (5 bases). This CDR3 region has 11 residues. Germline-derived CDR1 and CDR2 are MNHEY and SVGAGI. CDR3 bases: TGTGCAGCAGGGAGAAACTATGGCTACACCTTC. It translates to CAAGRNYGYTF.

This clone was seen only once. As DNA, the CDR3 is TGTGCCAGTAGTATACAGGACTCCTACGAGCAGTACTTC. This encodes CASSIQDSYEQYF. The V and J genes are TRBV19 and TRBJ2-7; D gene ambiguous. CDR1 LNHDA and CDR2 SQIVND come from the germline V gene (reference sequence). Trimming took off 2 bases at V and 0 bases at J, with 5 bases between the two ends. The CDR3 sequence is 13 residues long.

The chain joins TRBV11-3 to TRBJ2-5, with D possibly TRBD2 on 6 matching bases. V was pared by 5 bases and J by 2 bases, with 21 bases between. From germline, CDR1 is SGHNT and CDR2 YENEEA. CDR3 size: 17 residues. The chain's CDR3 is CASSPGTPWPTQETQYF. The CDR3 DNA reads TGTGCCAGCAGCCCCGGGACTCCCTGGCCCACACAAGAGACCCAGTACTTC.

This clone was picked up one time. V is TRBV4-3 and J is TRBJ2-3; 10 bases fit TRBD2. Germline V gives CDR1 LGHNA, CDR2 YSLEER. The CDR3 spans 18 residues. Germline trimming cut 3 bases from V and 4 bases from J; bases unmatched to any gene: 13. CDR3 coding DNA: TGCGCCAGCAGCCATGCCGGGATGAGCGGGGGGGCATCAGATACGCAGTATTTT. Amino acid sequence: CASSHAGMSGGASDTQYF.

This chain links TRBV5-4 with TRBJ1-3, with a weak D call TRBD1 (5 bases). CDR1 and CDR2 (germline): SGHNT, YYREEE (reference sequence). Trimming removed 6 bases at V and 0 bases at J, with 10 bases between. CDR3 length equals 14 residues. The CDR3 DNA reads TGTGCCAGCACCACCGGGGCCTCTGGAAACACCATATATTTT. Translation: CASTTGASGNTIYF.

The rearrangement uses TRBV11-2 and TRBJ1-4; weak D call: TRBD1 (5 bases). This CDR3 contains 14 residues. CDR1 is SGHAT, CDR2 FQNNGV, per germline. The germline V and J ends were trimmed by 2 bases and 8 bases, with 12 bases remaining between them. The CDR3 reads CASSLLGRGEKLFF. The CDR3 DNA reads TGTGCCAGCAGCTTACTCGGCCGGGGGGAAAAACTGTTTTTT.

This chain uses TRBV19 with TRBJ2-7; TRBD2 matches at 9 bases. V gave up 5 bases and J gave up 0 bases; unmatched junction bases: 5. This CDR3 contains 15 residues. The germline gives CDR1 LNHDA, CDR2 SQIVND (reference sequence). CDR3 protein: CASSPAAGGSYEQYF. CDR3 nucleotide sequence: TGTGCCAGTAGTCCCGCAGCGGGAGGCTCCTACGAGCAGTACTTC.

This clone was counted a single time. The rearrangement links TRBV10-2 to TRBJ2-2, with D maybe TRBD2 (5 bases). The CDR3 covers 14 residues. V lost 6 bases and J 4 bases, leaving 12 bases between the germline ends. Germline V gene sequence: CDR1 WSHSY, CDR2 SAAADI. The DNA of the CDR3 is TGCGCCAGCAGGTTCGGGGATCCCACCGGGGAGCTGTTTTTT. As protein: CASRFGDPTGELFF.

CDR3 residues: CSVVPANEQFF. In nucleotides, the CDR3 is TGCAGCGTTGTGCCAGCGAATGAGCAGTTCTTC. The rearrangement joins TRBV29-1 to TRBJ2-1, with D unclear. CDR1 is SQVTM, CDR2 ANQGSEA, per germline. Trimming cost V 4 bases and J 7 bases, with 8 bases left between them. The CDR3 runs to 11 residues.

J is TRBJ2-3 and V is TRBV5-1, with 8 bases lining up with TRBD2. CDR3 length equals 16 residues. In germline, CDR1 is SGHRS, CDR2 YFSETQ. V was pared by 4 bases and J by 2 bases, with 9 bases of the junction left unmatched. CDR3 in amino acids: CASSQEIAGSTDTQYF. CDR3 in DNA: TGCGCCAGCAGCCAGGAGATAGCGGGATCCACAGATACGCAGTATTTT.

V and J are TRBV6-4 and TRBJ2-2; D may be TRBD1 or TRBD2 (6 bases each). This CDR3 is 15 amino acids long. V shed 6 bases and J shed 3 bases, with 14 bases lying between them. Germline V lookup: CDR1 MRHNA, CDR2 SNTAGT. CDR3 region: CASRRGALDTGELFF. The CDR3 coding sequence is TGTGCCAGCAGAAGGGGGGCGCTTGACACCGGGGAGCTGTTTTTT.

The rearrangement uses TRBV4-3 and TRBJ1-6, with a possible D match to TRBD1 (6 bases). The CDR3 covers 17 residues. The germline CDR1 and CDR2 sequences are LGHNA and YSLEER. Trimming left V 4 bases short and J 7 bases short, with 20 bases between. CDR3 sequence: CASSPSRMGQVNSPLHF. The CDR3 DNA reads TGCGCCAGCAGCCCGTCCCGCATGGGACAAGTAAATTCACCCCTCCACTTT.

The chain carries TRBV30 and TRBJ2-5; 7 bases align to TRBD2. CDR3 length: 15 amino acids. Germline lookup yields CDR1 GTSNPN and CDR2 SVGIG (reference sequence). The junction had 10 bases not matched to a gene; V was cut back by 3 bases and J by 3 bases. The CDR3 is CAWRLGEAGKETQYF. The CDR3 nucleotides read TGTGCCTGGAGATTGGGAGAAGCGGGAAAAGAGACCCAGTACTTC. Full variable domain (remainder filled in from reference TRBV30 and TRBJ2-5): SQTIHQWPATLVQPVGSPLSLECTVEGTSNPNLYWYRQAAGRGLQLLFYSVGIGQISSEVPQNLSASRPQDRQFILSSKKLLLSDSGFYLCAWRLGEAGKETQYFGPGTRLLVL.

This clone was found once. This rearrangement joins TRBV20-1 to TRBJ2-5, with D maybe TRBD1 (5 bases). This CDR3 is 15 amino acids long. Between the trimmed V and J ends, which lost 3 bases and 3 bases, there was a span of 17 bases. Germline V lookup: CDR1 DFQATT, CDR2 SNEGSKA (reference sequence). The CDR3 DNA reads TGCAGTGCTAGTGACGTAGGGTCCAGGGAAGAGACCCAGTACTTC. Translation gives CSASDVGSREETQYF.

V is TRBV18 and J is TRBJ2-5, with 7 bases that match TRBD1. From germline, CDR1 is KGHSH and CDR2 LQKENI. Germline trimming cut 3 bases from V and 0 bases from J; bases unmatched to any gene: 7. The CDR3 loop spans 16 amino acids. CDR3 coding DNA: TGTGCCAGCTCACCCTCGACAGGGATACACCAAGAGACCCAGTACTTC. Translation: CASSPSTGIHQETQYF. Full variable domain (missing parts from reference TRBV18 and TRBJ2-5): NAGVMQNPRHLVRRRGQEARLRCSPMKGHSHVYWYRQLPEEGLKFMVYLQKENIIDESGMPKERFSAEFPKEGPSILRIQQVVRGDSAAYFCASSPSTGIHQETQYFGPGTRLLVL.

This chain connects TRBV2 to TRBJ1-1; no clear D gene. This CDR3 contains 14 residues. Germline-derived CDR1 and CDR2 are SNHLY and FYNNEI. V was shortened by 7 bases and J by 0 bases, with 12 bases between the two germline ends. The CDR3 sequence is CASTRAAMNTEAFF. The CDR3 bases are TGTGCCAGCACAAGAGCAGCCATGAACACTGAAGCTTTCTTT.

V usage is TRBV11-3 and J usage is TRBJ1-5; D is undetermined. Germline V gene lookup returns CDR1 SGHNT and CDR2 YENEEA. V lost 8 bases to trimming and J lost 0 bases, with 17 bases between them. The CDR3 loop spans 16 amino acids. CDR3 DNA: TGTGCCAGCGTTGCGGGAGCTCCAAATAGCAATCAGCCCCAGCATTTT. Translating it yields CASVAGAPNSNQPQHF.

This chain joins TRBV5-1 and TRBJ1-1, with TRBD1 identical over 7 bases. The CDR3 is 15 amino acids. Trimming took 0 bases from V and 0 from J; bases not matched to a gene: 2. CDR1 and CDR2 (germline): SGHRS, YFSETQ. CDR3 coding DNA: TGCGCCAGCAGCTTGGGACAGGGTTTGAACACTGAAGCTTTCTTT. Amino acids: CASSLGQGLNTEAFF.

With respect to this clone: No DNA is shown, since the ends of the CDR3 on it are uncertain; the CDR3 is the one TCRdb lists. The chain uses TRBV12-1 and TRBJ1-1; TRBD1 is taken as the D call from the table, unchecked against the DNA. TRBV12-1 is flagged as a pseudogene. The length of the CDR3 is 15 amino acids, counting both ends. The CDR3 here is CASSFAQGAITEAFF.

The rearrangement uses TRBV4-2 and TRBJ1-6, with D tentatively TRBD1 (6 bases). The CDR3 sequence is 17 residues long. Trimming cost V 2 bases and J 5 bases, with 16 bases left between them. CDR1 and CDR2 from the germline V gene are LGHNA and YNFKEQ. The CDR3 nucleotides are TGTGCCAGCAGCCAACCCATCAGGGGCGCCAATAATTCACCCCTCCACTTT. Amino acids: CASSQPIRGANNSPLHF.

V is TRBV11-1 and J is TRBJ2-5; a possible D gene is TRBD1 (6 bases). This CDR3 region has 16 residues. CDR1 and CDR2 (germline): SGHAT, FQDESV (reference sequence). The V and J ends lost 3 bases and 4 bases respectively, with 18 bases between them. The CDR3, as DNA: TGTGCCAGCAGCTTGCGATCCGGGACATTCAGAGAGACCCAGTACTTC. Protein product: CASSLRSGTFRETQYF.

This clone was counted a single time. This sequence joins TRBV21-1 and TRBJ2-2; the table assigns TRBD1, which was not confirmed against the DNA. TRBV21-1 is tagged as a pseudogene. CDR3 length: 16 residues. The CDR3 spells CASSLNPGQGRGELFF. The DNA for the CDR3 is TGTGCCAGCAGCCTTAATCCGGGACAGGGACGAGGGGAGCTGTTTTTT.

The genes are TRBV11-2 and TRBJ1-2; tentatively, D is TRBD1 (5 bases). V was pared by 1 base and J by 0 bases, with 12 bases between. Germline values: CDR1 SGHAT, CDR2 FQNNGV. This CDR3 region has 16 residues. CDR3 sequence: CASSLGIGGTNYGYTF. The CDR3 nucleotides are TGTGCCAGCAGCTTAGGTATCGGGGGAACTAACTATGGCTACACCTTC.

The chain has TRBV18 and TRBJ2-2, with D possibly matching TRBD2 (6 bases). Per germline, CDR1 KGHSH and CDR2 LQKENI. The CDR3 consists of 15 residues. V dropped 3 bases and J dropped 0 bases, with 8 bases sitting between them. The CDR3 protein is CASSPGGSNTGELFF. As DNA, the CDR3 is TGTGCCAGCTCACCGGGGGGTTCGAACACCGGGGAGCTGTTTTTT.